The entry below describes one T cell receptor (beta chain). What it binds is not known. The sample comes from a study of cytomegalovirus exposure and HLA in healthy donors. About the research overall: Some 80 million unique TCRs from HLA-typed donors were held in an early data release.

The PCR was carried out with 60 Vbeta primers and 13 Jbeta primers. Profiled with immunoSEQ multiplex PCR; TCRdb holds only in-frame clones, not every one. The sample consists of over 150,000 clones, 60% to 80% of them appearing once. Overall study results and limits: It was shown in a later analysis that HLA-associated TCR beta chains were more clonally expanded than other, equally common chains. Most of the TCR beta V segments (in an earlier analysis) were productive either about 87% or about 30% of the time. Researchers had no immune exposure information except CMV serostatus available.

Germline V gene data show CDR1 as LNHDA and CDR2 as SQIVND (reference sequence). The CDR3 is 14 residues long. Trimming stripped 7 bases from V and 1 base from J, with 13 bases between. The material sequenced was PBMCs. The V and J genes are TRBV19 and TRBJ1-1; maybe TRBD1 (5 bases). The origin of this receptor is a male donor in good health and CMV-seronegative. CDR3 in amino acids: CASTTGHTNTEAFF. In nucleotides, the CDR3 is TGTGCCAGTACCACAGGACACACGAACACTGAAGCTTTCTTT.